These 16 T cell receptor beta chains came from one sample sequenced in a study of blood T cell repertoires in COVID-19. Measured with immunoSEQ multiplex PCR; TCRdb has only the in-frame clones, and not every one. This table holds about 230,000 clones, approximately 80% found once. Sample: peripheral blood. The receptors originated from a woman between 50 and 59 years old with acute or convalescent COVID-19.

This chain uses TRBV28 with TRBJ1-4; D gene uncertain. The CDR3 sequence is 14 residues long. Germline-derived CDR1 and CDR2 are MDHEN and SYDVKM. V lost 4 bases to trimming and J lost 0 bases, with 6 bases between them. Written as DNA, the CDR3 is TGTGCCAGCAGTTCTCCAGCAACTAATGAAAAACTGTTTTTT. Protein: CASSSPATNEKLFF.

This chain joins TRBV5-4 and TRBJ2-7, with TRBD2 identical over 10 bases. CDR1 is SGHNT, CDR2 YYREEE, per germline (reference sequence). The V gene end was trimmed by 4 bases and the J gene end by 5 bases; junction bases not matched to a gene: 9. The CDR3 runs to 15 residues. The DNA of the CDR3 is TGTGCCAGCAGCCCCCGAGGGCTAGCGGGAGACGAGCAGTACTTC. It codes for CASSPRGLAGDEQYF.

This clone was observed a handful of times. The rearrangement uses TRBV3-1 (or the pseudogene TRBV3-2) and TRBJ2-3, with D tentatively TRBD2 (6 bases). This CDR3 is 14 amino acids long. Germline V gene lookup returns CDR1 LGHDT and CDR2 YNNKEL (reference sequence). Trimming pared 4 bases from V and 0 bases from J, leaving 8 bases between. CDR3 protein: CASSRGTSTDTQYF. CDR3 nucleotides: TGTGCCAGCAGCCGAGGGACTAGCACAGATACGCAGTATTTT.

V and J are TRBV6-1 and TRBJ2-2, with 7 positions matching TRBD2. J gave up 1 base and V 3 bases, and 2 bases lay outside the gene matches. The CDR3 is 15 residues long. The germline gives CDR1 MNHNS, CDR2 SASEGT. The CDR3 protein is CASSETSQNTGELFF. The CDR3, as DNA: TGTGCCAGCAGTGAGACTAGCCAGAACACCGGGGAGCTGTTTTTT.

The rearrangement joins TRBV4-1 to TRBJ2-7, with D maybe TRBD1 (7 bases). Trimming shortened V by 2 bases and J by 4 bases, and 15 bases separated the two germline ends. This CDR3 region has 15 residues. Germline-derived CDR1 and CDR2 are MGHRA and YSYEKL. The DNA of the CDR3 is TGCGCCAGCAGCCAATCTTTCAGGGGGGAGTACGAGCAGTACTTC. Its protein product is CASSQSFRGEYEQYF.

The V call is TRBV7-3, the J call TRBJ2-1; 7 bases fit TRBD1. CDR3 length: 14 amino acids. After removal of 5 bases from V and 4 bases from J, the junction contained 5 bases not matched to a gene. The V gene's germline CDR1 is SGHTA and CDR2 FQGTGA. The CDR3: CASSQGQTYNEQFF. CDR3 coding DNA: TGTGCCAGCAGCCAGGGACAGACATACAATGAGCAGTTCTTC.

V is TRBV28 and J is TRBJ2-2; 8 bases agree with TRBD2. CDR1 and CDR2 from the germline V gene are MDHEN and SYDVKM. The CDR3 contains 13 residues. Trimming took 6 bases from V and 6 from J; bases not matched to a gene: 3. The CDR3 here is CASSGGAPGELFF. CDR3 nucleotide sequence: TGTGCCAGCAGCGGGGGGGCCCCCGGGGAGCTGTTTTTT.

This sequence joins TRBV14 and TRBJ2-3, with a possible D match to TRBD1 (5 bases). In germline, CDR1 is SGHDN, CDR2 FVKESK. The CDR3 runs to 16 residues. Trimming pared 4 bases from V and 4 bases from J, leaving 18 bases between. The CDR3 DNA reads as TGTGCCAGCAGCCCCGACAAACAGGAGCCCCCAGATACGCAGTATTTT. Its translation: CASSPDKQEPPDTQYF.

The gene calls are TRBV18 and TRBJ1-2; a weak D match, TRBD1 (5 bases). The CDR3 runs to 14 residues. Trimming pared 2 bases from V and 6 bases from J, leaving 13 bases between. In germline, CDR1 is KGHSH, CDR2 LQKENI. DNA of the CDR3: TGTGCCAGCTCACCAGACAGATCCAGGGATGGCTACACCTTC. It yields the protein CASSPDRSRDGYTF.

The genes are TRBV9 and TRBJ2-2, with 11 bases aligning to TRBD2. CDR1 is SGDLS, CDR2 YYNGEE, per germline. CDR3 length: 18 residues. With 4 bases clipped from V and 6 bases from J, the junction kept 14 bases outside the gene matches. The DNA of the CDR3 is TGTGCCAGCAGCAGTTACCCCACTAGCGGGAGTGTCTCCGGGGAGCTGTTTTTT. Its translation: CASSSYPTSGSVSGELFF.

This chain uses TRBV7-9 with TRBJ1-2; 7 bases are a match to TRBD1. Losses at the gene ends were 2 bases for V and 6 bases for J; bases not matched to a gene: 9. The CDR3 consists of 15 residues. Per germline, CDR1 SEHNR and CDR2 FQNEAQ (reference sequence). The CDR3 loop reads CASSLSRGAGDGYTF. CDR3 sequence (DNA): TGTGCCAGCAGCTTAAGCAGGGGGGCTGGTGATGGCTACACCTTC.

The chain couples TRBV6-5 to TRBJ1-6; D possibly corresponds to TRBD1 (5 bases). V was cut by 7 bases and J by 7 bases, with 11 bases left in between. There are 13 residues in the CDR3. Germline V CDR1 and CDR2: MNHEY, SVGAGI. This CDR3 reads CASIVRGNSPLHF. In DNA, the CDR3 is TGTGCCAGCATCGTTAGGGGCAATTCACCCCTCCACTTT.

The rearrangement links TRBV27 to TRBJ1-1; perhaps TRBD1 as D (6 bases). V was cut by 0 bases and J by 4 bases, with 21 bases left in between. Germline CDR1 and CDR2: MNHEY and SMNVEV (reference sequence). The CDR3 is made up of 18 amino acids. The CDR3 coding sequence is TGTGCCAGCAGTTTATCAGCGTCGGGGGGCGCATCTCTCACTGAAGCTTTCTTT. It translates to CASSLSASGGASLTEAFF.

This chain links TRBV7-8 with TRBJ2-1, with TRBD2 matching over 7 bases. V shed 5 bases and J 5 bases; nucleotides not matched to a gene: 12. The CDR3 length is 16 residues. The germline V gene encodes CDR1 SGHVS and CDR2 FQNEAQ. DNA for the CDR3: TGTGCCAGCAGCCCGACGGGTGCAGCGGGACACAATGAGCAGTTCTTC. Protein sequence: CASSPTGAAGHNEQFF. Full variable domain (missing parts from reference TRBV7-8 and TRBJ2-1): GAGVSQSPRYKVAKRGQDVALRCDPISGHVSLFWYQQALGQGPEFLTYFQNEAQLDKSGLPSDRFFAERPEGSVSTLKIQRTQQEDSAVYLCASSPTGAAGHNEQFFGPGTRLTVL.

This clone has only a few counts. V and J are TRBV5-5 and TRBJ1-2, with D tentatively TRBD1 (5 bases). The germline CDR1 and CDR2 sequences are SGHKS and YYEKEE (reference sequence). The CDR3 totals 14 residues. Trimming cost V 4 bases and J 4 bases, with 14 bases left between them. The CDR3 nucleotides are TGTGCCAGCAGCCCGGCCAGCGGGGGCTATGGCTACACCTTC. This gives the protein CASSPASGGYGYTF.

V usage is TRBV30 and J usage is TRBJ2-3; weak D call: TRBD2 (6 bases). The germline V and J ends were trimmed by 3 bases and 2 bases, with 15 bases remaining between them. Per the germline V gene, CDR1 is GTSNPN and CDR2 is SVGIG (reference sequence). The CDR3 contains 15 residues. The CDR3 loop is CAWSGTFGSTDTQYF. CDR3 in DNA: TGTGCCTGGAGCGGGACTTTTGGATCCACAGATACGCAGTATTTT.